This passage covers 11 T cell receptor beta chains from one sample sequenced in a study of spatial heterogeneity in lung cancer. Time point here: sample taken at primary tumor resection. Study findings and constraints: Counts of expanded intratumoral alpha and beta TCRs tracked tumor mutation counts.

Using its own MiXCR run on the 5' RACE reads, TCRdb lists one record per CDR3 protein. The repertoire includes approximately 18,000 distinct CDR3 sequences, about 6% of them detected once, and under 13% sits in the top ten. These TCRs are of unknown antigen specificity. Source: lung tumor tissue, taken at surgery. All receptors derive from a female donor with early-stage non-small cell lung cancer.

The chain recombines TRBV5-1 with TRBJ1-4, with 8 bases that match TRBD1. Germline CDR1 is SGHRS and CDR2 is YFSETQ. There are 15 residues in the CDR3. J gave up 8 bases and V 4 bases, and 10 bases lay outside the gene matches. CDR3 in amino acids: CASSGGQGNHEKLFF. CDR3 coding DNA: TGCGCCAGCAGCGGCGGACAGGGAAATCACGAAAAACTGTTTTTT.

This clonotype was found many times. V is TRBV9 and J is TRBJ1-5; D is unresolved. The V gene's germline CDR1 is SGDLS and CDR2 YYNGEE. The length of the CDR3 is 13 residues. Trimming took 4 bases from V and 4 from J, leaving 9 bases between them. DNA of the CDR3: TGTGCCAGCAGCAAGGCGGATAATCAGCCCCAGCATTTT. Translating it yields CASSKADNQPQHF.

This clonotype came up many times. The chain links TRBV5-1 to TRBJ2-7, with 8 bases lining up with TRBD1. Germline V gene sequence: CDR1 SGHRS, CDR2 YFSETQ. V dropped 3 bases and J dropped 3; count of bases not matched to a gene: 8. The CDR3 totals 15 residues. The CDR3: CASSYTGGKSYEQYF. As DNA, the CDR3 is TGCGCCAGCAGCTATACAGGGGGAAAGAGCTACGAGCAGTACTTC.

This clonotype rates as medium-sized. The genes are TRBV9 and TRBJ2-1; 7 positions match TRBD1. This CDR3 contains 11 residues. CDR1 SGDLS and CDR2 YYNGEE come from the germline V gene. The junction had 0 bases not matched to a gene; V was cut back by 3 bases and J by 9 bases. The CDR3 DNA reads as TGTGCCAGCAGCGCAGGGGGTGAGCAGTTCTTC. It is translated as CASSAGGEQFF.

This clonotype was counted ten times or more. The chain uses TRBV6-5 and TRBJ1-5, with D tentatively TRBD1 (5 bases). CDR1 and CDR2 (germline): MNHEY, SVGAGI. The CDR3 runs to 14 residues. V gave up 2 bases and J gave up 3 bases, with 8 bases separating them. The chain's CDR3 is CASSYGGFNQPQHF. In DNA, the CDR3 is TGTGCCAGCAGTTACGGGGGTTTCAATCAGCCCCAGCATTTT.

There are many counts of this clonotype. This chain connects TRBV14 to TRBJ2-3, with TRBD2 as a possible D gene (5 bases). Trimming pared 4 bases from V and 3 bases from J, leaving 17 bases between. There are 16 residues in the CDR3. Looked up from germline, CDR1 is SGHDN and CDR2 is FVKESK. DNA of the CDR3: TGTGCCAGCAGCCGCGGAGAGGGCCAGGCGACAGATACGCAGTATTTT. Its translation: CASSRGEGQATDTQYF.

This clonotype was observed at least ten times. This chain joins TRBV28 and TRBJ2-3; 7 bases match TRBD1. The CDR3 totals 14 residues. V shed 8 bases and J 5 bases; nucleotides not matched to a gene: 10. Germline loops: CDR1 MDHEN, CDR2 SYDVKM. This CDR3 reads CASGRQGEGDTQYF. The CDR3 region has the DNA TGTGCCAGCGGAAGACAGGGAGAAGGAGATACGCAGTATTTT.

Many counts were recorded for this clonotype. The chain links TRBV6-5 to TRBJ2-1, with a possible D match to TRBD2 (5 bases). Germline CDR1 reads MNHEY; CDR2 reads SVGAGI. The CDR3 loop spans 14 amino acids. V lost 2 bases and J 7 bases, leaving 12 bases between the germline ends. Here the CDR3 reads CASSYGELLNEQFF. CDR3 in DNA: TGTGCCAGCAGTTACGGGGAGCTCTTAAATGAGCAGTTCTTC.

This clonotype was found many times. The chain links TRBV10-3 to TRBJ2-6; 7 positions agree with TRBD1. V gave up 6 bases and J gave up 1 base; unmatched junction bases: 3. Germline assignment: CDR1 ENHRY and CDR2 SYGVKD. CDR3 length: 15 residues. This CDR3 reads CAISGTVSGANVLTF. The CDR3 DNA reads TGTGCCATCAGCGGGACAGTTTCTGGGGCCAACGTCCTGACTTTC.

Comment on this clonotype: Being one base from a much bigger clone, this may be a read error. CDR3 DNA: TGTGCCAGCAGCCAAAGAAGGGGCGACACAGATACGCAGTATTTT. This codes for CASSQRRGDTDTQYF. The rearrangement joins TRBV7-2 to TRBJ2-3; perhaps TRBD1 as D (5 bases). CDR3 length: 15 amino acids. Germline V gene lookup returns CDR1 SGHTA and CDR2 FQGNSA. Trimming removed 5 bases from V and 2 bases from J, with 14 bases in between.

The sample holds one count of this clonotype. A much larger clone lies a single base off, so this may be a read error. The chain recombines TRBV7-2 with TRBJ1-6; D is ambiguous. CDR1 is SGHTA and CDR2 is FQGNSA in the germline V gene. The CDR3 covers 13 residues. The CDR3 coding sequence is TGTGCCAGCGGCTTTCCAACCAATTCACCCCTCCACTTT. Residues: CASGFPTNSPLHF.